A selection of T cell receptor beta chains follows, all from one sample in a study of shared clonotypes between healthy human individuals. Repertoires were generated with immunoSEQ multiplex PCR, while TCRdb's copy carries only in-frame clones and drops some. The sample holds more than 850,000 clones, around 78% seen once. What was sequenced was memory CD4+ T cells from PBMCs. Receptor source: a man aged 18-30 years in good health. Some clones in this sample may be carry-over from other donors' samples. CDR3s include the opening cysteine and the closing phenylalanine or tryptophan. A D gene is named only where the DNA matches it firmly. The size of a clone is reported for some rows only, either as once, few or many, or as a class for expanded clones.

D,J,V,size,DNA,CDR3
TRBD2,TRBJ2-5,TRBV5-4,few,TGTGCCAGCAGCCCTAAGACTAGCGGGAGCGGGGAGACCCAGTACTTC,CASSPKTSGSGETQYF
-,TRBJ1-5,TRBV6-1,few,TGTGCCAGCAGTGAAGGGAGGTTTAGCAATCAGCCCCAGCATTTT,CASSEGRFSNQPQHF
-,TRBJ2-1,TRBV4-1,-,TGCGCCAGCAGAATTAACCCCGCCAGTACCTACAATGAGCAGTTCTTC,CASRINPASTYNEQFF
-,TRBJ1-1,TRBV19,-,TGTGCCAGTACCCACAGGGATTTGAACACTGAAGCTTTCTTT,CASTHRDLNTEAFF
-,TRBJ2-7,TRBV28,-,TGTGCCAGCAGTTTGCCCAGCATAAGCACAGTCCCCTCCTTGGGCGAGCAGTACTTC,CASSLPSISTVPSLGEQYF
-,TRBJ1-5,TRBV6-1,-,TGTGCCAGCAGTACAGGGAATCAGCCCCAGCATTTT,CASSTGNQPQHF
-,TRBJ2-7,TRBV2,few,TGTGCCAGCAGTGACCCGGGGAGCTACGAGCAGTACTTC,CASSDPGSYEQYF
-,TRBJ1-1,TRBV5-1,-,TGCGCCAGCAGCTTGAATGGGGCTGACACTGAAGCTTTCTTT,CASSLNGADTEAFF
-,TRBJ1-5,TRBV9,many,TGTGCCAGCAGCGTAGACACAGGGAATCAGCCCCAGCATTTT,CASSVDTGNQPQHF
-,TRBJ1-5,TRBV18,-,TGTGCCAGCTCACCGGGGGTAGATCAGCCCCAGCATTTT,CASSPGVDQPQHF
-,TRBJ1-3,TRBV9,-,TGTGCCAGCAGCGTAGAGGTAGCTGGAAACACCATATATTTT,CASSVEVAGNTIYF
TRBD1,TRBJ2-1,TRBV5-6,-,TGTGCCAGCCAAGCGGACAGGGCTGTTAAGAAGCAGTTCTTC,CASQADRAVKKQFF
-,TRBJ2-7,TRBV27,-,TGTGCCAGCAGTTTCCTCAGACAGTCCTACGAGCAGTACTTC,CASSFLRQSYEQYF
-,TRBJ2-3,TRBV5-1,once,TGCGCCAGCAGCTTGTTTTTCCGGGAGCCCCGGGCAGATACGCAGTATTTT,CASSLFFREPRADTQYF
-,TRBJ1-3,TRBV11-2,-,TGTGCCAGCAGGCCGTACAGCTCTGGAAACACCATATATTTT,CASRPYSSGNTIYF
-,TRBJ2-1,TRBV19,few,TGTGCCAGTAGTAGGGTCAGACTTACCTACAATGAGCAGTTCTTC,CASSRVRLTYNEQFF
TRBD1,TRBJ1-4,TRBV28,-,TGTGCCAGCAGAGGGACAGGGGGGCAAGTTGGAAAACTGTTTTTT,CASRGTGGQVGKLFF
-,TRBJ1-1,TRBV5-6,few,TGTGCCAGCAGCTGGGGGAGAACTGAAGCTTTCTTT,CASSWGRTEAFF
TRBD2,TRBJ2-5,TRBV7-2,-,TGTGCCAGCAGCTTAGAGGCTAGCGGGTTTCAGACCCAGTACTTC,CASSLEASGFQTQYF
-,TRBJ2-5,TRBV7-9,-,TGTGCCAGCAGCTTTAGCCCTCCGTCCAGAGAGACCCAGTACTTC,CASSFSPPSRETQYF
-,TRBJ2-7,TRBV28,-,TGTGCCAGCAGTCAAGGAGACTCTTCCTACGAGCAGTACTTC,CASSQGDSSYEQYF
TRBD2,TRBJ2-7,TRBV2,-,TGTGCCAGCAGTTGGGCGGGAGCTAATGACGAGCAGTACTTC,CASSWAGANDEQYF
-,TRBJ1-4,TRBV27,-,TGTGCCAGCAGGGGTTGGAATGAAAAACTGTTTTTT,CASRGWNEKLFF
-,TRBJ2-3,TRBV29-1,-,TGCAGCGTTGAAGACAGGGGCGATACGCAGTATTTT,CSVEDRGDTQYF
-,TRBJ2-1,TRBV4-3,-,TGCGCCAGCAGCCAAGATTGGGGTAGCGCGAACAATGAGCAGTTCTTC,CASSQDWGSANNEQFF
-,TRBJ2-1,TRBV5-1,-,TGCGCCAGCAGCTTGGCTGACCTCTCCTACAATGAGCAGTTCTTC,CASSLADLSYNEQFF
TRBD1,TRBJ2-5,TRBV2,-,TGTGCCAGCAAGGGGGCTGGAGAGACCCAGTACTTC,CASKGAGETQYF
-,TRBJ2-7,TRBV10-3,few,TGTGCCATCAGTGAGTCCCAGGGGAGGGGGACCAATCGTTACGAGCAGTACTTC,CAISESQGRGTNRYEQYF
-,TRBJ2-7,TRBV14,-,TGTGCCAGCAGCCCCCTTGGGGGGTACGAGCAGTACTTC,CASSPLGGYEQYF
TRBD1,TRBJ2-3,TRBV4-1,-,TGCGCCAGCAGCCAAGGTTCGGGACAGGGAACAGATACGCAGTATTTT,CASSQGSGQGTDTQYF
TRBD2,TRBJ2-5,TRBV11-2,-,TGTGCCAGCAGCTTAGTTAGGGCTAGCGGACAAGAGACCCAGTACTTC,CASSLVRASGQETQYF
-,TRBJ2-7,TRBV14,-,TGTGCCAGCAGCCACTTTGGATACGAGCAGTACTTC,CASSHFGYEQYF
TRBD2,TRBJ2-5,TRBV12-5,-,TGTGCTAGTGGCCTACTAGCGGGAGGGACCCAGTACTTC,CASGLLAGGTQYF
-,TRBJ2-7,TRBV19,-,TGTGGGCACCGCGGGCGGACCTCCTACGAGCAGTACTTC,CGHRGRTSYEQYF
TRBD2,TRBJ2-1,TRBV10-1,-,TGCGCCAGCAGTGAGTCGTCGGGAGGGCCTGGGAATGAGCAGTTCTTC,CASSESSGGPGNEQFF
-,TRBJ2-1,TRBV28,-,TGTGCCAGCGGTTCCATGACCCGAGATGAGCAGTTCTTC,CASGSMTRDEQFF
-,TRBJ1-5,TRBV4-1,-,TGCGCCAGCAGCCAAGGTGCATTTGGAGTCAGCAATCAGCCCCAGCATTTT,CASSQGAFGVSNQPQHF
TRBD1,TRBJ2-1,TRBV25-1,-,TGTGCCAGCAGTCAAGGGACAGGGCAGCAGTTCTTC,CASSQGTGQQFF
TRBD2,TRBJ2-1,TRBV6-1,-,TGTGCCAGCACCCCCCCGGGAGGTGATGAGCAGTTCTTC,CASTPPGGDEQFF
-,TRBJ2-2,TRBV29-1,-,TGCAGCGTCGGTTACACGAACACCGGGGAGCTGTTTTTT,CSVGYTNTGELFF
TRBD2,TRBJ2-7,TRBV28,-,TGTGCCAGCAGTTTAAAACACCGGGGACTAGCGGGTAAGGGCGGCTACGAGCAGTACTTC,CASSLKHRGLAGKGGYEQYF
TRBD1,TRBJ1-5,TRBV5-5,-,TGTGCCAGCAGCTTGGATGGGACAGGCAATCAGCCCCAGCATTTT,CASSLDGTGNQPQHF
TRBD2,TRBJ2-1,TRBV28,-,TGTGCCAGCAGCAGCGGACTAGCGGGGTACAATGAGCAGTTCTTC,CASSSGLAGYNEQFF
-,TRBJ1-5,TRBV7-8,few,TGTGCCAGCAGCTTTACAGGGACCAATCAGCCCCAGCATTTT,CASSFTGTNQPQHF
-,TRBJ1-1,TRBV5-1,-,TGCGCCAGCAAACCCCCGGGACACGAAGGGATGAACACTGAAGCTTTCTTT,CASKPPGHEGMNTEAFF